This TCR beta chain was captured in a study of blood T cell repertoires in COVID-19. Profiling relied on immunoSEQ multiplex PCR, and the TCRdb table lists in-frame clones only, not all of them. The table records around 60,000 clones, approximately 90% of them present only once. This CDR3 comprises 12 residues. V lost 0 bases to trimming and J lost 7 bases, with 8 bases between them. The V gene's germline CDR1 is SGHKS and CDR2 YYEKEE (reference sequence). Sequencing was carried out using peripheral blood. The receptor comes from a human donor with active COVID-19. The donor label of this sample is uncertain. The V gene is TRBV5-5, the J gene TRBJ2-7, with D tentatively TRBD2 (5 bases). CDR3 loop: CASSLAGGEQYF. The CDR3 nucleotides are TGTGCCAGCAGCTTGGCGGGCGGGGAGCAGTACTTC.